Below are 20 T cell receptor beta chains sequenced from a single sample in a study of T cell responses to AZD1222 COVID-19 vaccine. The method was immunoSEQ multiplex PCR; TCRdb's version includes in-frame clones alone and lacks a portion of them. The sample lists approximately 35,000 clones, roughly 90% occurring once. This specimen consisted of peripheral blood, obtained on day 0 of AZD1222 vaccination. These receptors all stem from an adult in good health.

CDR3 region: CASSSPPGRMAFF. The CDR3, as DNA: TGTGCCAGCAGCTCCCCTCCGGGACGGATGGCTTTCTTT. This chain links TRBV28 with TRBJ1-1, with a weak D call TRBD1 (5 bases). This CDR3 spans 13 amino acids. V dropped 6 bases and J dropped 11 bases, with 19 bases sitting between them. Germline V gene lookup returns CDR1 MDHEN and CDR2 SYDVKM.

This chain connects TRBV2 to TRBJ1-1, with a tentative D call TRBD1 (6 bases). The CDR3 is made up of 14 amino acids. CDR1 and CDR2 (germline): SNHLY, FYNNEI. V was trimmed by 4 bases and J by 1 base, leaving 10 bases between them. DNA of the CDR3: TGTGCCAGCAGTGTCAGGGGCTCGAACACTGAAGCTTTCTTT. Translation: CASSVRGSNTEAFF.

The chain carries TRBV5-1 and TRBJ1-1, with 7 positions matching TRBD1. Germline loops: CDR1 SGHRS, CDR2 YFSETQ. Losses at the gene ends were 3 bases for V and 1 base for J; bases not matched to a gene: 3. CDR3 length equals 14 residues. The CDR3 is CASSSGQPNTEAFF. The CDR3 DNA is TGCGCCAGCAGCTCGGGACAGCCGAACACTGAAGCTTTCTTT.

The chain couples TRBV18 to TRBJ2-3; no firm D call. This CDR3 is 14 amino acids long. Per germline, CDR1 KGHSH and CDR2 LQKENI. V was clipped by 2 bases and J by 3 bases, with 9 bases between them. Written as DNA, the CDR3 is TGTGCCAGCTCACCAGAGGCCACAACAGATACGCAGTATTTT. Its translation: CASSPEATTDTQYF. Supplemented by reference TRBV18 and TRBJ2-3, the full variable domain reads NAGVMQNPRHLVRRRGQEARLRCSPMKGHSHVYWYRQLPEEGLKFMVYLQKENIIDESGMPKERFSAEFPKEGPSILRIQQVVRGDSAAYFCASSPEATTDTQYFGPGTRLTVL.

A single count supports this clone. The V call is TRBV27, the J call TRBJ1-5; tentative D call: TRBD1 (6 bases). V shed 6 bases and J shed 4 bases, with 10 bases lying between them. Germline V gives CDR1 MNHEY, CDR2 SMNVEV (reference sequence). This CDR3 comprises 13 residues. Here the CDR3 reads CASRTGRNQPQHF. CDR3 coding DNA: TGTGCCAGCAGAACAGGGAGAAATCAGCCCCAGCATTTT.

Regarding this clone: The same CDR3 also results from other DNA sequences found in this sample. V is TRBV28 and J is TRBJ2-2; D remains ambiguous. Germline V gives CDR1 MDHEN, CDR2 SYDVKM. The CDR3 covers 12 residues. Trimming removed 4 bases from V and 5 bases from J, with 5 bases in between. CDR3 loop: CASSSRTGELFF. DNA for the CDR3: TGTGCCAGCAGTTCTAGGACCGGGGAGCTGTTTTTT.

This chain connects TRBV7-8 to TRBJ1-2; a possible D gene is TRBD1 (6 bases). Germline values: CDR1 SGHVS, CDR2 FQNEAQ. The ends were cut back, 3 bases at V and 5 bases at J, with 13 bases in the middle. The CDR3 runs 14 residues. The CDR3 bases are TGTGCCAGCAGCTTCGGCCGGGACACATATGGCTACACCTTC. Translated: CASSFGRDTYGYTF. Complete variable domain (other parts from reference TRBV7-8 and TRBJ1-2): GAGVSQSPRYKVAKRGQDVALRCDPISGHVSLFWYQQALGQGPEFLTYFQNEAQLDKSGLPSDRFFAERPEGSVSTLKIQRTQQEDSAVYLCASSFGRDTYGYTFGSGTRLTVV.

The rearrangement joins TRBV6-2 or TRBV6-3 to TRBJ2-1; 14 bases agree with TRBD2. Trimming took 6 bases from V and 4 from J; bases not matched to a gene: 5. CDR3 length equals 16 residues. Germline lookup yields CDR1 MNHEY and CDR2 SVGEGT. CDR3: CASSGLAGGLYNEQFF. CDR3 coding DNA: TGTGCCAGCAGCGGACTAGCGGGGGGCCTATACAATGAGCAGTTCTTC.

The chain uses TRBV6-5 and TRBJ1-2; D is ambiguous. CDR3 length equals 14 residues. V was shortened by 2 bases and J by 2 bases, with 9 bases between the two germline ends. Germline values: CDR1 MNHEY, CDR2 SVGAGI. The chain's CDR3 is CASSYTGLNYGYTF. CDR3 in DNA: TGTGCCAGCAGTTACACGGGGTTAAACTATGGCTACACCTTC.

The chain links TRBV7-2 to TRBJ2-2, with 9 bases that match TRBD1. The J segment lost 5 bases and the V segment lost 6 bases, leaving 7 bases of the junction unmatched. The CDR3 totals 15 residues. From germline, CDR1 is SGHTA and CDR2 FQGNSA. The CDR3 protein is CASRRDRGYTGELFF. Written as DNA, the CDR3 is TGTGCCAGCAGACGTGACAGGGGGTATACCGGGGAGCTGTTTTTT.

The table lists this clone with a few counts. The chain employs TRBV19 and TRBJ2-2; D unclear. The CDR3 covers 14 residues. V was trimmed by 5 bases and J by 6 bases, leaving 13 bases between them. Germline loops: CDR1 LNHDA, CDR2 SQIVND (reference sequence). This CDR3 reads CASSLSLRAGELFF. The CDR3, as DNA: TGTGCCAGTAGTCTCAGCCTCCGGGCCGGGGAGCTGTTTTTT.

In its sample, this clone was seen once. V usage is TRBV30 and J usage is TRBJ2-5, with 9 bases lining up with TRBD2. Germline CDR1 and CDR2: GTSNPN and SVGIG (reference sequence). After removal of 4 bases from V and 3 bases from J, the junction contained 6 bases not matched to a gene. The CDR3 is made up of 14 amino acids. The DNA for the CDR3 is TGTGCCTGGATGGGCGGGAGGGGGAAAGAGACCCAGTACTTC. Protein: CAWMGGRGKETQYF.

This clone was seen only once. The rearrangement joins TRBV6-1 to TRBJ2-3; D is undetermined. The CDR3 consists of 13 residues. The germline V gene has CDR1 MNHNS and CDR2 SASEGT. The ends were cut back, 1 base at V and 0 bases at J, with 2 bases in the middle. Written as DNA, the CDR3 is TGTGCCAGCAGTGAAGTGAGCACAGATACGCAGTATTTT. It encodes CASSEVSTDTQYF.

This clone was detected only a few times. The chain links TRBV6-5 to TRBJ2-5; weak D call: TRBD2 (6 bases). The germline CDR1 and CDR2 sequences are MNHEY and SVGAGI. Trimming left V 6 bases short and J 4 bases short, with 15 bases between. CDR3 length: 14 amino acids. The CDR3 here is CASSPDGSPETQYF. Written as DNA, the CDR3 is TGTGCCAGCAGCCCCGACGGGAGCCCAGAGACCCAGTACTTC.

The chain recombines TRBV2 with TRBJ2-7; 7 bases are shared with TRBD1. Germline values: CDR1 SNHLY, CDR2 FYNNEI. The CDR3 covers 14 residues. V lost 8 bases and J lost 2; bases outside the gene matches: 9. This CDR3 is CASRAAGGTYEQYF. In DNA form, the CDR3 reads TGTGCCAGCCGGGCGGCAGGGGGTACCTACGAGCAGTACTTC.

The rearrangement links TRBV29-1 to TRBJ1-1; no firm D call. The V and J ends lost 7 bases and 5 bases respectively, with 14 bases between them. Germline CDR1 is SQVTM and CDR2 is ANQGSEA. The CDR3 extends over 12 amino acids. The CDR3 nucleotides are TGCAGCGGTGTGGGCGTTTATACTGAAGCTTTCTTT. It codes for CSGVGVYTEAFF.

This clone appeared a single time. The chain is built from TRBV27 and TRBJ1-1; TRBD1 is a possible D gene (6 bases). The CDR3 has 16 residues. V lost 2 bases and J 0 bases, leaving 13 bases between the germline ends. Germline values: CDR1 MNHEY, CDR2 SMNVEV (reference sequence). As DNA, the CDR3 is TGTGCCAGCAGTTTAAACCAGGGGAGGATGAACACTGAAGCTTTCTTT. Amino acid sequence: CASSLNQGRMNTEAFF.

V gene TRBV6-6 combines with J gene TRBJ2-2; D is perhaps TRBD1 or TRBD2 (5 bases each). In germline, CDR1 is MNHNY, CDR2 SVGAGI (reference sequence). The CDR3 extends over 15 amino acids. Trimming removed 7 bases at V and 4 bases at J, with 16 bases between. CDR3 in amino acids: CASTLLRGATGELFF. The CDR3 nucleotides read TGTGCCAGCACCCTTCTTAGAGGGGCCACCGGGGAGCTGTTTTTT.

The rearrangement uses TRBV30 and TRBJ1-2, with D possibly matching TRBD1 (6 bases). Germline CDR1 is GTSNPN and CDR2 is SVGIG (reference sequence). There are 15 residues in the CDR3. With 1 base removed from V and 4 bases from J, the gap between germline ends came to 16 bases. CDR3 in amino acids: CAWSGQVLLSYGYTF. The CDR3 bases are TGTGCCTGGAGTGGACAGGTACTTCTTAGCTATGGCTACACCTTC.

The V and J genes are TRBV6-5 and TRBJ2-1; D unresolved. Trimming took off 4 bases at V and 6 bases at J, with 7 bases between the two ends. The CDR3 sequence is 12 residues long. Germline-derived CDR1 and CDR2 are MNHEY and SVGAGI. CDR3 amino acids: CASSSDTNEQFF. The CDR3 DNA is TGTGCCAGCAGTTCCGACACCAATGAGCAGTTCTTC.